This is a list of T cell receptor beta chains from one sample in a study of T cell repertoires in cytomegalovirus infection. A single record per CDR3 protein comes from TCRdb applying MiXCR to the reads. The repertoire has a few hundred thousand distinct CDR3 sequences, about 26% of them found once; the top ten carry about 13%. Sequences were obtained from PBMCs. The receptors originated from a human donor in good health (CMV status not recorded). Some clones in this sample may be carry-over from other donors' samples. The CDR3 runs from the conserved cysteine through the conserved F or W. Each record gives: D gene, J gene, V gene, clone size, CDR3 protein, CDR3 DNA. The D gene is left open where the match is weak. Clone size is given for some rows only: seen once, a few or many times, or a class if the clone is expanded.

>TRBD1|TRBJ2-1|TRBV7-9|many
CASSQRSGTGFSLSHNEQFF
TGTGCCAGCAGCCAACGATCCGGGACAGGGTTTTCGCTGTCCCACAATGAGCAGTTCTTC
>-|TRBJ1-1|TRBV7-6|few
CASSSSGEVRNTEAFF
TGTGCCAGCAGCTCAAGCGGGGAAGTTAGAAACACTGAAGCTTTCTTT
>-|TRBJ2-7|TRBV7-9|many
CASSWHGGGPLYEQYF
TGTGCCAGCAGCTGGCACGGGGGAGGCCCTCTTTACGAGCAGTACTTC
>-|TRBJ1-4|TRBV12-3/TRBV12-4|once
CASRIRANEKLFF
TGTGCCAGCAGAATTAGGGCTAATGAAAAACTGTTTTTT
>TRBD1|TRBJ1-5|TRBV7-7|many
CASSRDREDQPQHF
TGTGCCAGCAGCCGAGACAGGGAGGATCAGCCCCAGCATTTT
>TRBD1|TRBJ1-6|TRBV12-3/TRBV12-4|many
CASSLYRGQAPLHF
TGTGCCAGCAGTTTGTACAGGGGACAAGCACCCCTCCACTTT
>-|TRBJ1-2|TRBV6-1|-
CASSRPGVSGYTF
TGTGCCAGCAGCCGACCGGGAGTCTCTGGCTACACCTTC
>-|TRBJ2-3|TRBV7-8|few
CASSLGVSVNTQYF
TGTGCCAGCAGCTTAGGGGTTAGCGTGAATACGCAGTATTTT
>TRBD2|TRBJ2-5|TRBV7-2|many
CASSQLAGTQETQYF
TGTGCCAGCAGCCAACTAGCGGGGACTCAAGAGACCCAGTACTTC
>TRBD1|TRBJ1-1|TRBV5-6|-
CASSKTGINTEAFF
TGTGCCAGCAGCAAGACAGGGATCAACACTGAAGCTTTCTTT
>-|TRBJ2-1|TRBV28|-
CASSSGALYNEQFF
TGTGCCAGCAGTTCAGGGGCGTTATACAATGAGCAGTTCTTC
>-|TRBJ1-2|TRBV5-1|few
CASSLETVGYTF
TGCGCCAGCAGCTTGGAAACAGTCGGCTACACCTTC
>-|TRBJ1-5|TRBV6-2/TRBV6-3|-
CASRPRTHYSNQPQHF
TGTGCCAGCAGACCTCGGACCCACTATAGCAATCAGCCCCAGCATTTT
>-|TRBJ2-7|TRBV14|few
CASSPPGTLYEQYF
TGTGCCAGCAGCCCGCCCGGGACTCTATACGAGCAGTACTTC
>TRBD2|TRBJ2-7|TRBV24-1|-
CATSGPASGGYEQYF
TGTGCCACCAGTGGGCCGGCTAGCGGGGGTTACGAGCAGTACTTC
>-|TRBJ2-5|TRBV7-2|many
CASSLTEETQYF
TGTGCCAGCAGCTTAACGGAAGAGACCCAGTACTTC
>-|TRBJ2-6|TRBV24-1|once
CATSAGQTSGANVLTF
TGTGCCACCAGTGCAGGACAGACCTCTGGGGCCAACGTCCTGACTTTC
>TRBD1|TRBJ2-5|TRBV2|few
CASSFWQGAQETQYF
TGTGCCAGCAGTTTCTGGCAGGGGGCCCAAGAGACCCAGTACTTC
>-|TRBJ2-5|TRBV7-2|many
CASSLGTRGVRAQYF
TGTGCCAGCAGCTTGGGGACACGGGGGGTTAGGGCCCAGTACTTC
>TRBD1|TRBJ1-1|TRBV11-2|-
CASSLGRQGPWAFF
TGTGCCAGCAGCCTAGGCAGACAGGGTCCCTGGGCTTTCTTT
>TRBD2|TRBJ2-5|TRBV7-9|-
CASSLIAGGRETQYF
TGTGCCAGCAGCTTAATAGCGGGAGGGCGAGAGACCCAGTACTTC
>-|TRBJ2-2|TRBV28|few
CASSIEPGELFF
TGTGCCAGCAGTATTGAGCCCGGGGAGCTGTTTTTT
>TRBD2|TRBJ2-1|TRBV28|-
CASSFPTSGRLGNEQFF
TGTGCCAGCAGTTTTCCCACTAGCGGGAGACTTGGTAATGAGCAGTTCTTC
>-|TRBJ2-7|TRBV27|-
CASSFLSPGALSSEQYF
TGTGCCAGCAGTTTTCTTTCCCCAGGGGCGCTTTCGTCCGAGCAGTACTTC
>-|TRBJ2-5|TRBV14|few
CASSQRLGLQETQYF
TGTGCCAGCAGCCAGCGGCTCGGACTCCAAGAGACCCAGTACTTC
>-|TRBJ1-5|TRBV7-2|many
CATPPIRGDQPQHF
TGTGCCACTCCCCCTATACGAGGAGATCAGCCCCAGCATTTT
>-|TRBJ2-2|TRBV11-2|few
CASSLVGAVANTGELFF
TGTGCCAGCAGCTTAGTAGGGGCGGTAGCGAACACCGGGGAGCTGTTTTTT
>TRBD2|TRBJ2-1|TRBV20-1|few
CSARDGGSSYNEQFF
TGCAGTGCTAGAGATGGCGGGAGCTCCTACAATGAGCAGTTCTTC
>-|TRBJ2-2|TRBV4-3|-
CASSQEWLTSRELFF
TGCGCCAGCAGCCAAGAGTGGCTTACTAGTAGGGAGCTGTTTTTT
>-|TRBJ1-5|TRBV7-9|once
CASSKAADNQPQHF
TGTGCCAGCAGCAAGGCCGCGGACAATCAGCCCCAGCATTTT
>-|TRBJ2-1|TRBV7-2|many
CASSLAPQSAGNNEQFF
TGTGCCAGCAGCTTAGCCCCCCAATCGGCAGGGAACAATGAGCAGTTCTTC
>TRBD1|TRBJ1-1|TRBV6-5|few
CASSYVAGGATEAFF
TGTGCCAGCAGTTATGTGGCAGGGGGCGCGACTGAAGCTTTCTTT
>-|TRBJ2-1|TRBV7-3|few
CASSLTKGNEQFF
TGTGCCAGCAGCTTAACTAAGGGCAATGAGCAGTTCTTC
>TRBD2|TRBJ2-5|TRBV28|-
CASSFGGRRQETQYF
TGTGCCAGCAGTTTTGGCGGGAGGAGACAAGAGACCCAGTACTTC
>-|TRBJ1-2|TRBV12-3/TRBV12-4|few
CASSSDSSLQGGYTF
TGTGCCAGCAGTTCGGACAGTTCCCTTCAGGGTGGCTACACCTTC
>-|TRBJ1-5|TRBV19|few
CAIGAWGYQPQHF
TGTGCCATTGGGGCATGGGGGTATCAGCCCCAGCATTTT
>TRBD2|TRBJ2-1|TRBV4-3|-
CASSQDRTSGRREQFF
TGCGCCAGCAGCCAAGACCGGACTAGCGGGAGGCGTGAGCAGTTCTTC
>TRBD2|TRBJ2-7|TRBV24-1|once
CATSLASGYEQYF
TGTGCCACCAGTCTCGCTAGCGGCTACGAGCAGTACTTC
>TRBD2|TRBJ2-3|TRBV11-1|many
CASSTRTSGADTQYF
TGTGCCAGCAGCACCCGGACTAGCGGGGCAGATACGCAGTATTTT
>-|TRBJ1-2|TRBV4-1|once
CASSQDAGGGYGYTF
TGCGCCAGCAGCCAAGATGCTGGGGGAGGCTATGGCTACACCTTC
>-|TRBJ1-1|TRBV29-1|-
CSAYKREINTEAFF
TGCAGCGCCTATAAAAGGGAGATAAACACTGAAGCTTTCTTT
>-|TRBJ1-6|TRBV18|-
CASSPTGNNSPLHF
TGTGCCAGCTCACCGACTGGGAATAATTCACCCCTCCACTTT
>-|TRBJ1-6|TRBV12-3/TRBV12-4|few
CASSLAGGNSPLHF
TGTGCCAGCAGTTTAGCGGGTGGGAATTCACCCCTCCACTTT
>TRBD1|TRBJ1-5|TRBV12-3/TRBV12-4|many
CASRLGGTGHQPQHF
TGTGCCAGCAGGCTGGGCGGGACAGGGCATCAGCCCCAGCATTTT
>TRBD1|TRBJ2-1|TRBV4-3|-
CASSQAGTGIYNEQFF
TGCGCCAGCAGCCAAGCTGGGACAGGGATTTACAATGAGCAGTTCTTC
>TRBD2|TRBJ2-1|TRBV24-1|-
CATSDFPSGRGGEQFF
TGTGCCACCAGTGATTTCCCTAGCGGGAGAGGGGGTGAGCAGTTCTTC
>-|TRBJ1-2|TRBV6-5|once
CASSYSRIGGYGYTF
TGTGCCAGCAGTTATTCGAGGATTGGAGGATATGGCTACACCTTC
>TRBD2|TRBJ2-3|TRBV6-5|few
CASRPWREGTDTQYF
TGTGCCAGCAGACCCTGGCGGGAGGGCACAGATACGCAGTATTTT
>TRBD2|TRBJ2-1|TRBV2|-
CASSVAGLVPYNEQFF
TGTGCCAGCAGTGTTGCAGGACTAGTACCCTACAATGAGCAGTTCTTC
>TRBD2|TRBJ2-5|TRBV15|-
CATSKGSTSGTRETQYF
TGTGCCACCAGCAAAGGGTCGACTAGCGGGACGAGGGAGACCCAGTACTTC
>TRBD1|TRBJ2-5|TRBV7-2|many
CASSFQGTEEETQYF
TGTGCCAGCAGCTTCCAGGGGACAGAGGAAGAGACCCAGTACTTC
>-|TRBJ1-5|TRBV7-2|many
CASSLSQGRHQPQHF
TGTGCCAGCAGCTTAAGCCAGGGGAGGCATCAGCCCCAGCATTTT
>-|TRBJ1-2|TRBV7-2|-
CASSSERVNGYTF
TGTGCCAGCAGTTCGGAGAGGGTCAATGGCTACACCTTC